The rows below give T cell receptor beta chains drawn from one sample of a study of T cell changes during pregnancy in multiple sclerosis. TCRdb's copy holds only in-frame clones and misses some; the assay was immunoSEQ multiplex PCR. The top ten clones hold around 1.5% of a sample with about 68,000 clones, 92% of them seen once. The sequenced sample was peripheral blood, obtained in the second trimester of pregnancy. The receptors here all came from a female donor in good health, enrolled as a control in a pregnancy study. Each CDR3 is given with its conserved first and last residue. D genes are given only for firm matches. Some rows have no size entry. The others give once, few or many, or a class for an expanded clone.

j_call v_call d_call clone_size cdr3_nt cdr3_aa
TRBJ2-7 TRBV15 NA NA TGTGCCACCAGCAGGGCTACTGGGACTTCCTACGAGCAGTACTTC CATSRATGTSYEQYF
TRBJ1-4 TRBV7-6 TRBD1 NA TGTGCCAGCAGCTTAGTCGGGACAGGACTTGAAAAACTGTTTTTT CASSLVGTGLEKLFF
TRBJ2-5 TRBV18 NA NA TGTGCCAGCTCACCACCGAAGGGCGGGGAGACCCAGTACTTC CASSPPKGGETQYF
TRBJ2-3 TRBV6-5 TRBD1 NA TGTGCCAGCAGTTCACCGGGACAGGGGAGAAATACGCAGTATTTT CASSSPGQGRNTQYF
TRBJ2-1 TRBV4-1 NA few TGCGCCAGCAGCCCCGGGTTTGAGCAGTTCTTC CASSPGFEQFF
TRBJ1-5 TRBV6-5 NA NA TGTGCCAGCAGTCCTAATCCCCGGGGCAATCAGCCCCAGCATTTT CASSPNPRGNQPQHF
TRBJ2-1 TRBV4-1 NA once TGCGCCAGCAGCCAAGGGACAACCTCCTACAATGAGCAGTTCTTC CASSQGTTSYNEQFF
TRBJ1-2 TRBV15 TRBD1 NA TGTGCCACCAGCAGAGCGACAGGGTCAGCCTATGGCTACACCTTC CATSRATGSAYGYTF
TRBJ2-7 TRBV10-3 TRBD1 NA TGTGCCATCAGTGAGGTGGGACAGAAATACGAGCAGTACTTC CAISEVGQKYEQYF
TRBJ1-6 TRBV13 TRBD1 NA TGTGCCAGCAGCCTAAGGGGACAGGGGGTCGGTTCACCCCTCCACTTT CASSLRGQGVGSPLHF
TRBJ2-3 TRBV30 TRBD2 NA TGTGCCTGGAGTGTACGGCGGGAGGTCCCCCGCACAGATACGCAGTATTTT CAWSVRREVPRTDTQYF
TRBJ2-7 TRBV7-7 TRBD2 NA TGTGCTAGCAGCCCCGGGACTAGCGGCAGCTACGAGCAGTACTTC CASSPGTSGSYEQYF
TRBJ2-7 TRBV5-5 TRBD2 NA TGTGCCAGCAGCTTGGTTTGGGGGGGAAGCTCCTACGAGCAGTACTTC CASSLVWGGSSYEQYF
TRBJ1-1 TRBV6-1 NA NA TGTGCCAGCAGCGGCGCAGGGGCGAGCACTGAAGCTTTCTTT CASSGAGASTEAFF
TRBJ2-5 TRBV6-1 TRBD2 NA TGTGCCAGCAGTGCCCTAGCGGGAGGGGAGACCCAGTACTTC CASSALAGGETQYF
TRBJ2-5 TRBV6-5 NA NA TGTGCCAGCAGTTACCGGCAGGGGACCCAGTACTTC CASSYRQGTQYF
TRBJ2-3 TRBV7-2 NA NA TGTGCCAGCAGGCGGGGAACCACAGATACGCAGTATTTT CASRRGTTDTQYF